This TCR beta chain emerged from a study of identical twins. TCRdb independently ran MiXCR on the 5' RACE reads; one entry per CDR3 protein. This table has over 200,000 distinct CDR3 sequences, 5.5% to 7.5% appearing once. The ends were cut back, 3 bases at V and 4 bases at J, with 12 bases in the middle. The CDR3 loop spans 14 amino acids. CDR1 and CDR2 (germline): MNHEY, SMNVEV (reference sequence). This sample was shared with a second study, whose subject was T cells expressing NK-cell markers.

Sequenced input: CD8+ T cells sorted from blood. This TCR derives from a woman between 18 and 30 years old in good health. The gene calls are TRBV27 and TRBJ1-2; tentative D call: TRBD1 (6 bases). The CDR3 here is CASSFSRGGYGYTF. For the CDR3, the DNA is TGTGCCAGCAGTTTTTCCAGGGGTGGCTATGGCTACACCTTC.